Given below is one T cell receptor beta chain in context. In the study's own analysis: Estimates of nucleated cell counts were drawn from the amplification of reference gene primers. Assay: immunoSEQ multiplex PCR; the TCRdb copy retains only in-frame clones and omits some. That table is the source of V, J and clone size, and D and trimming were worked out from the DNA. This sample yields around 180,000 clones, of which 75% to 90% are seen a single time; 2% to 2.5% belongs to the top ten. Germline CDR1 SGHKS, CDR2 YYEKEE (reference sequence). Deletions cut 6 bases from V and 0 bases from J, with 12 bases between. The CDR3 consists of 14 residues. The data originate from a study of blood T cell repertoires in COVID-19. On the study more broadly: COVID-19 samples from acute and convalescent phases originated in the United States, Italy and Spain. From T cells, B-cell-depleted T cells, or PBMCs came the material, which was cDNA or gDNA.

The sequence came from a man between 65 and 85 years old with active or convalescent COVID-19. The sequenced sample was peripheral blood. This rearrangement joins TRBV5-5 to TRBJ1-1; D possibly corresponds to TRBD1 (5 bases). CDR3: CASTSATVNTEAFF. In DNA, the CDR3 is TGTGCCAGCACCTCGGCGACAGTGAACACTGAAGCTTTCTTT.